Sequencing of this T cell receptor beta chain was carried out in a study of T cells in Graves' hyperthyroidism and ophthalmopathy. Graves' hyperthyroidism qualified as stable when ophthalmopathy did not progress within 18 months. Uncontrolled infection, other autoimmune disease, pregnancy and lactation each barred patients from inclusion. Each diagnosis drew on symptoms, thyroxine, TRAb, thyroid ultrasound and orbital computed tomography findings. From RNA transcripts, TCR beta CDR3 regions were amplified. The primer set for the first-round RT-PCR of the TCR CDR3 was HTBI. TCRdb ran MiXCR on the multiplex PCR reads and lists one entry per CDR3 protein. The sample has some 620,000 distinct CDR3 sequences, around 15% seen once. Study-wide results and caveats: Within blood appeared most thyroid clonotypes that had expanded above 0.001.

This clonotype was seen at least ten times. Its antigen remains unknown. Per the germline V gene, CDR1 is DFQATT and CDR2 is SNEGSKA (reference sequence). The V gene lost 4 bases and the J gene lost 0 bases, with 16 bases spanning the gap. CDR3 length: 15 amino acids. This TCR was sampled from a woman in her thirties with Graves' hyperthyroidism. The sequencing sample was made of blood. V usage is TRBV20-1 and J usage is TRBJ2-7; possible D gene TRBD1, 6 bases. CDR3 sequence (DNA): TGCAGTGCTACGCTAATGGGGGCGAGCTCCTACGAGCAGTACTTC. Translation: CSATLMGASSYEQYF.